The clone carrying this TCR beta chain occurred many times. The antigen is not known. The data are from a study of early T cells in non-severe SARS-CoV-2 infection. Overall study: It was bulk RNA from unsorted whole blood that was sequenced, and the chains were unpaired. Study-level results: Missing private and CD4 specificities, VDJdb matching favored anti-spike CD8 responses.

In germline, CDR1 is MNHEY, CDR2 SVGAGI. Trimming removed 6 bases from V and 12 bases from J, with 18 bases in between. The CDR3 totals 13 residues. Individual cDNA molecules received unique molecular identifiers. Via MiXCR, TCRdb re-called the 5' RACE reads, giving one row per CDR3 protein. The profile covers roughly 100,000 distinct CDR3 sequences, with around 13% appearing a single time and less than 8% taken by the ten largest. This receptor was taken from an adult who was a healthcare worker with PCR-confirmed SARS-CoV-2 infection or an uninfected control (not recorded which). The genes are TRBV6-5 and TRBJ2-1; D is tentatively TRBD1 or TRBD2 (5 bases each). The source material was whole blood. CDR3 residues: CASSLTWGYGQFF. The CDR3 nucleotides read TGTGCCAGCAGCCTCACCTGGGGGTACGGGCAGTTCTTC.